This T cell receptor beta chain comes out of a study of blood T cells in healthy people across ages. This clonotype was detected only a few times. The antigen remains undetermined. Each donor supplied ten milliliters of peripheral blood. General observations from the study: The diversity estimates, figures obtained from one million T cells, were considered underestimates.

The second PCR ran roughly 6 to 11 cycles with a sample-barcoded 5' primer and J-beta primers. Using its own MiXCR run on the 5' RACE reads, TCRdb lists one record per CDR3 protein. The sample yields about a million distinct CDR3 sequences, roughly two fifths seen once. Germline V gene data show CDR1 as SNHLY and CDR2 as FYNNEI. The V end was cut by 5 bases, the J end by 3 bases, with 10 bases between. The CDR3 loop spans 14 amino acids. Sequenced sample: blood. The V gene is TRBV2, the J gene TRBJ1-4; D gene unclear. This receptor was obtained from a man aged 18 to 29 in good health. Here the CDR3 reads CASSNSPANEKLFF. The CDR3 DNA reads TGTGCCAGCAGTAACAGCCCGGCTAATGAAAAACTGTTTTTT.